These 15 T cell receptor beta chains came from one sample sequenced in a study of post-analysis software for immune sequencing data. Their antigen targets remain unknown. Study results and limitations: TRBV segments more frequent in patients than in controls numbered several and included TRBV5-6, TRBV5-1 and TRBV20-1.

Unique molecular identifiers tagged the TCR beta cDNA libraries. Via MiXCR, TCRdb re-called the PCR reads, giving one row per CDR3 protein. This sample has under 900,000 distinct CDR3 sequences, with about 53% found just once. Sequenced input: blood. All receptors come from a girl aged 5-17 years with multiple sclerosis.

This clonotype showed up just a few times. V and J are TRBV9 and TRBJ2-7; TRBD2 is a possible D gene (7 bases). V lost 3 bases and J lost 3, with 13 bases in between. The germline V gene has CDR1 SGDLS and CDR2 YYNGEE. The CDR3 totals 14 residues. The CDR3, as DNA: TGTGCCAGCAGCGCCTTAGGGGGGGGCTACGAGCAGTACTTC. It translates to CASSALGGGYEQYF.

The chain has TRBV5-1 and TRBJ1-5; tentatively, D is TRBD1 (5 bases). The ends were cut back, 6 bases at V and 0 bases at J, with 13 bases in the middle. Germline lookup yields CDR1 SGHRS and CDR2 YFSETQ. CDR3 size: 15 residues. The CDR3: CASKKDGHSNQPQHF. Written as DNA, the CDR3 is TGCGCCAGCAAAAAGGACGGACATAGCAATCAGCCCCAGCATTTT.

This clonotype was seen only a few times. This chain joins TRBV7-2 and TRBJ2-7; D is undetermined. V lost 5 bases, J lost 0 bases, and 8 bases lay in between. The CDR3 runs 13 residues. Germline V lookup: CDR1 SGHTA, CDR2 FQGNSA. CDR3 amino acids: CASSPPISYEQYF. DNA for the CDR3: TGTGCCAGCAGCCCTCCTATCTCCTACGAGCAGTACTTC. Full variable domain (missing parts from reference TRBV7-2 and TRBJ2-7): GAGVSQSPSNKVTEKGKDVELRCDPISGHTALYWYRQSLGQGLEFLIYFQGNSAPDKSGLPSDRFSAERTGGSVSTLTIQRTQQEDSAVYLCASSPPISYEQYFGPGTRLTVT.

The V gene is TRBV20-1, the J gene TRBJ2-1; 8 nucleotides agree with TRBD2. The CDR3 covers 14 residues. Trimming at V came to 7 bases and at J to 4 bases, leaving 9 bases not matched to a gene. The V gene's germline CDR1 is DFQATT and CDR2 SNEGSKA (reference sequence). DNA for the CDR3: TGCAGTGTAATACGGGGGGGAAGGTACAATGAGCAGTTCTTC. Translation: CSVIRGGRYNEQFF.

As regards this clonotype: Its ends do not fully match the called genes, so a read error is possible. The chain joins TRBV4-2 to TRBJ2-3; 11 bases map to TRBD2. The CDR3 has 16 amino acids. From germline, CDR1 is LGHNA and CDR2 YNFKEQ. Here the CDR3 DNA reads TGTGCCAGCAGCCAAGGGGGTAGCGGGAGGGAAAATACGCGGTATTTT. Translating it yields CASSQGGSGRENTRYF.

There are a few counts of this clonotype. The junction differs from germline at one of its ends, possibly a read error. The rearrangement uses TRBV6-6 and TRBJ1-4; 12 bases agree with TRBD1. The CDR3 runs 14 residues. Germline CDR1 is MNHNY and CDR2 is SVGAGI (reference sequence). CDR3 coding DNA: TGTGCCAGCAGCCATGGGACAGGGGGCGAAAAACGGTTTTTT. As protein: CASSHGTGGEKRFF.

J is TRBJ1-5 and V is TRBV28; 9 positions match TRBD1. The CDR3 is 14 amino acids. Germline V CDR1 and CDR2: MDHEN, SYDVKM. The V and J ends lost 6 bases and 9 bases, in that order; junction bases with no gene match: 9. Here the CDR3 reads CASSEGQGVLPQHF. The CDR3 region has the DNA TGTGCCAGCAGCGAGGGACAGGGAGTTTTGCCCCAGCATTTT.

The V and J genes are TRBV10-3 and TRBJ2-1; D is unclear. Germline CDR1 reads ENHRY; CDR2 reads SYGVKD. The CDR3 is 15 residues long. The V end was cut by 0 bases, the J end by 0 bases, with 6 bases between. The CDR3 spells CAISESGDSYNEQFF. CDR3 nucleotides: TGTGCCATCAGTGAGTCTGGGGACTCCTACAATGAGCAGTTCTTC.

The J gene is TRBJ1-2, the V gene TRBV3-1; D is unresolved. Trimming took off 5 bases at V and 7 bases at J, with 23 bases between the two ends. Germline loops: CDR1 LGHDT, CDR2 YNNKEL (reference sequence). The CDR3 runs to 16 residues. CDR3 region: CASSRSREYSVGGYTF. The CDR3 DNA reads as TGTGCCAGCAGCAGAAGCCGGGAGTATAGTGTGGGTGGCTACACCTTC.

This chain joins TRBV5-1 and TRBJ2-7; 9 positions match TRBD1. V shed 4 bases, J shed 4 bases, and the junction held 9 bases outside the gene matches. The CDR3 has 15 residues. Germline values: CDR1 SGHRS, CDR2 YFSETQ. In DNA, the CDR3 is TGCGCCAGCAGCATGTTCGGACAGGGGCAATACGAGCAGTACTTC. Its protein product is CASSMFGQGQYEQYF.

This clonotype was seen more than once but under ten times. The chain has TRBV7-9 and TRBJ2-1; D not resolved. The CDR3 loop spans 17 amino acids. The V gene lost 5 bases and the J gene lost 4 bases, with 21 bases spanning the gap. The germline V gene has CDR1 SEHNR and CDR2 FQNEAQ (reference sequence). This CDR3 is CASSRQRTPYFYNEQFF. The CDR3 nucleotides read TGTGCCAGCAGCCGCCAGAGGACCCCGTACTTTTACAATGAGCAGTTCTTC.

In DNA, the CDR3 is TGTGCCAGTAGTATTATGGGTTACGGCAATCAGCCCCAGCATTTT. It codes for CASSIMGYGNQPQHF. The chain links TRBV19 to TRBJ1-5; D not resolved. Per germline, CDR1 LNHDA and CDR2 SQIVND (reference sequence). V dropped 3 bases and J dropped 2 bases, with 11 bases sitting between them. This CDR3 region has 15 residues. The full variable domain, in which reference TRBV19 and TRBJ1-5 provide the parts outside the CDR3, is DGGITQSPKYLFRKEGQNVTLSCEQNLNHDAMYWYRQDPGQGLRLIYYSQIVNDFQKGDIAEGYSVSREKKESFPLTVTSAQKNPTAFYLCASSIMGYGNQPQHFGDGTRLSIL.

The chain recombines TRBV29-1 with TRBJ1-1; a possible D gene is TRBD1 (5 bases). The germline V and J ends were trimmed by 4 bases and 6 bases, with 15 bases remaining between them. The CDR3 extends over 13 amino acids. CDR1 SQVTM and CDR2 ANQGSEA come from the germline V gene. The CDR3 region is CSVAGLAKAEAFF. CDR3 DNA sequence: TGCAGCGTTGCGGGACTGGCGAAGGCTGAAGCTTTCTTT. Based on the CDR3 plus reference TRBV29-1 and TRBJ1-1, the full variable domain is SAVISQKPSRDICQRGTSLTIQCQVDSQVTMMFWYRQQPGQSLTLIATANQGSEATYESGFVIDKFPISRPNLTFSTLTVSNMSPEDSSIYLCSVAGLAKAEAFFGQGTRLTVV.

The chain carries TRBV3-1 and TRBJ2-1, with TRBD2 matching 8 bases. V shed 0 bases and J 10 bases; nucleotides not matched to a gene: 8. CDR3 length: 15 residues. Germline lookup yields CDR1 LGHDT and CDR2 YNNKEL (reference sequence). Here the CDR3 reads CASSQDLRLAGEQFF. As DNA, the CDR3 is TGTGCCAGCAGCCAAGATCTCCGGCTAGCGGGCGAGCAGTTCTTC.

This clonotype showed up just once. The rearrangement links TRBV30 to TRBJ2-5, with TRBD2 matching over 11 bases. V gave up 0 bases and J gave up 3 bases; unmatched junction bases: 12. The length of the CDR3 is 18 residues. Germline lookup yields CDR1 GTSNPN and CDR2 SVGIG (reference sequence). This CDR3 is CAWSVPSGLAAYKETQYF. The CDR3 DNA is TGTGCCTGGAGTGTACCCTCGGGACTAGCGGCGTACAAAGAGACCCAGTACTTC.